The 15 T cell receptor beta chains in this list originate from one sample, sequenced in a study of monozygotic twins with inflammatory bowel disease (dated by TCRdb to between 2019 and 2020). The library was produced with 5' RACE. Sequencing relied on an Illumina HiSeq 2500. Following reprocessing of the reads by TCRdb, the data hold one row per CDR3 protein sequence and no DNA is available. The sample's own table lists around 370,000 distinct CDR3 sequences. Together, the top ten hold 2.5% to 3% of the sample. Material: blood. These TCRs come from a human donor with ulcerative colitis or Crohn's disease, or a healthy co-twin of an affected twin (not recorded which).

The chain is built from TRBV11-2 and TRBJ2-1; TCRdb proposes TRBD2, but this gene call is untestable without DNA. The CDR3 covers 19 residues. Germline V gene sequence: CDR1 SGHAT, CDR2 FQNNGV. The CDR3 loop reads CASSLDRTSGGFAYNEQFF.

This chain joins TRBV5-1 and TRBJ2-3; TCRdb's D gene call, TRBD2, goes unchecked for lack of DNA. The CDR3 is 17 residues long. The V gene's germline CDR1 is SGHRS and CDR2 YFSETQ. The CDR3 reads CASSLRGLAGGTDTQYF.

The chain employs TRBV6-2 or TRBV6-3 and TRBJ2-2; the TCRdb D gene call, TRBD1, has no DNA to confirm it. The length of the CDR3 is 16 residues. Germline CDR1 is MNHEY and CDR2 is SVGEGT. CDR3 sequence reads: CASSYPGTWNTGELFF.

The chain couples TRBV5-6 to TRBJ2-1; TCRdb indicates TRBD2, and absent DNA this call remains unverified. The CDR3 runs 18 residues. CDR1 SGHDT and CDR2 YYEEEE come from the germline V gene. CDR3 region: CASSLATSGVGSYNEQFF.

V gene TRBV4-1 combines with J gene TRBJ1-2; TCRdb's D call, TRBD1, is unchecked because there is no DNA. The length of the CDR3 is 15 residues. Germline CDR1 reads MGHRA; CDR2 reads YSYEKL. The CDR3 protein is CASSHIGQGNYGYTF.

CDR3 sequence: CASSQGYSGGTVSYNEQFF. This chain joins TRBV3-1 and TRBJ2-1; the TCRdb call, TRBD2, lacks DNA for checking. This CDR3 is 19 amino acids long. CDR1 LGHDT and CDR2 YNNKEL come from the germline V gene (reference sequence).

V usage is TRBV5-1 and J usage is TRBJ1-6; TCRdb lists TRBD1, though no DNA is available to test this call. The CDR3 is 16 amino acids. The germline gives CDR1 SGHRS, CDR2 YFSETQ. The CDR3 loop is CASRQMGQGSYSPLHF.

V usage is TRBV14 and J usage is TRBJ2-7; the TRBD2 assignment by TCRdb is unverifiable without DNA. Germline CDR1 is SGHDN and CDR2 is FVKESK. This CDR3 region has 15 residues. CDR3 protein: CASSQLSGGLYEQYF.

The rearrangement joins TRBV20-1 to TRBJ1-1; TCRdb lists TRBD1, though no DNA is available to test this call. The germline gives CDR1 DFQATT, CDR2 SNEGSKA (reference sequence). This CDR3 comprises 13 residues. The CDR3 spells CSATPMMNTEAFF.

The chain combines TRBV3-1 with TRBJ1-4. CDR1 LGHDT and CDR2 YNNKEL come from the germline V gene (reference sequence). The CDR3 is 14 amino acids. CDR3 protein: CASSQSGYDEKLFF.

This chain joins TRBV28 and TRBJ2-2; with no DNA, the TCRdb D assignment of TRBD1 cannot be verified. CDR1 is MDHEN, CDR2 SYDVKM, per germline. The CDR3 extends over 21 amino acids. The CDR3 protein is CASSLFMVGTGDSTNTGELFF.

V is TRBV12-3 or TRBV12-4 and J is TRBJ1-5. This CDR3 comprises 14 residues. CDR3 residues: CASSLGRTHQPQHF.

The chain combines TRBV5-4 with TRBJ2-7; TCRdb indicates TRBD1, and absent DNA this call remains unverified. The CDR3 is 15 residues long. Germline V lookup: CDR1 SGHNT, CDR2 YYREEE (reference sequence). The CDR3 spells CASSKPTGGMDEQYF.

The chain is built from TRBV7-2 and TRBJ2-5; TCRdb proposes TRBD2, but this gene call is untestable without DNA. The CDR3 is 15 residues long. Germline assignment: CDR1 SGHTA and CDR2 FQGNSA. CDR3 sequence reads: CASSPYTSWEETQYF.

The V call is TRBV6-1, the J call TRBJ2-3; TCRdb's assignment of TRBD1 cannot be checked, as there is no DNA. Germline assignment: CDR1 MNHNS and CDR2 SASEGT. This CDR3 has 14 residues. The CDR3 reads CASSLREITDTQYF.